The clone carrying this T cell receptor (beta chain) was seen ten or more times. Its antigen is unidentified. RNA extraction used unfractionated whole blood as the source of total RNA. TCRdb re-analysed the 5' RACE reads in MiXCR, keeping a single row per CDR3 protein. The data contain about 110,000 distinct CDR3 sequences, roughly a fifth of them singletons. This record belongs to a study of human T cells and chemical hapten exposure. Study background: Per-sample TCR yield variation was attributed mainly to small pooled library volume differences. Findings of the study overall: No change in TCRs above 1 in 1000 frequency was produced by DPC sensitization.

This CDR3 is 14 amino acids long. The J segment lost 7 bases and the V segment lost 4 bases, leaving 6 bases of the junction unmatched. The V gene's germline CDR1 is DFQATT and CDR2 SNEGSKA (reference sequence). This clonotype was obtained from a human donor in good health. The chain employs TRBV20-1 and TRBJ2-1, with 11 nucleotides matching TRBD1. CDR3 region: CSAMDRGLKNEQFF. The CDR3 DNA follows: TGCAGTGCTATGGACAGGGGGCTCAAGAATGAGCAGTTCTTC.